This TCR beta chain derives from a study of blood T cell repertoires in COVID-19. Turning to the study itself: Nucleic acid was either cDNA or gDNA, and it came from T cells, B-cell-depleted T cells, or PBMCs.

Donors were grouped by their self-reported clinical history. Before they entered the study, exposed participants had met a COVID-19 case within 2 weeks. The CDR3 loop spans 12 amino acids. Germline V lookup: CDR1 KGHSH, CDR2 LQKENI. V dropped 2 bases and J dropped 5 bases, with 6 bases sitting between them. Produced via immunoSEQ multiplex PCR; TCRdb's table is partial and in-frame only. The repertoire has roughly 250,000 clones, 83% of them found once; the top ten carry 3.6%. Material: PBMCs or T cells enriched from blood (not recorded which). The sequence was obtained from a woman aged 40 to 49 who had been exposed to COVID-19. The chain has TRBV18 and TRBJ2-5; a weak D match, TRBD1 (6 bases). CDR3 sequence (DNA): TGTGCCAGCTCACCAGGGGGCGAGACCCAGTACTTC. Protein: CASSPGGETQYF.